This entry lists 15 T cell receptor beta chains sequenced from one sample in a study of blood T cell repertoires in COVID-19. Assay used: immunoSEQ multiplex PCR; TCRdb lists only in-frame clones, some missing. Of about 84,000 clones in the sample, around 96% were seen once. The specimen sequenced was peripheral blood. These receptors were taken from a human donor with active COVID-19. The donor label of this sample is uncertain.

The chain is built from TRBV10-3 and TRBJ2-3; 7 nucleotides align to TRBD1. The CDR3 consists of 14 residues. The V gene end was trimmed by 5 bases and the J gene end by 3 bases; junction bases not matched to a gene: 5. Germline CDR1 ENHRY, CDR2 SYGVKD. This CDR3 is CAISPDRATDTQYF. CDR3 bases: TGTGCCATCAGTCCAGACAGGGCGACAGATACGCAGTATTTT.

The rearrangement links TRBV6-5 to TRBJ1-1, with TRBD1 matching over 9 bases. Germline CDR1 is MNHEY and CDR2 is SVGAGI. The CDR3 contains 13 residues. The V gene end was trimmed by 6 bases and the J gene end by 9 bases; junction bases not matched to a gene: 8. The CDR3 DNA sequence: TGTGCCAGCAGCGACAGGACAGGGGTGAAAGCTTTCTTT. Encoded protein: CASSDRTGVKAFF.

V is TRBV11-2 and J is TRBJ2-7; tentatively, D is TRBD2 (5 bases). The CDR3 totals 14 residues. The germline CDR1 and CDR2 sequences are SGHAT and FQNNGV. With 4 bases removed from V and 3 bases from J, the gap between germline ends came to 13 bases. The CDR3 region has the DNA TGTGCCAGCAGCTCAGCGAGGGTCAGCTACGAGCAGTACTTC. This translates into CASSSARVSYEQYF. The full variable domain, with the rest looked up from reference TRBV11-2 and TRBJ2-7, is EAGVAQSPRYKIIEKRQSVAFWCNPISGHATLYWYQQILGQGPKLLIQFQNNGVVDDSQLPKDRFSAERLKGVDSTLKIQPAKLEDSAVYLCASSSARVSYEQYFGPGTRLTVT.

The chain couples TRBV4-2 to TRBJ2-2; TRBD1 is a possible D gene (6 bases). Trimming stripped 0 bases from V and 0 bases from J, with 11 bases between. The CDR3 totals 17 residues. CDR1 is LGHNA, CDR2 YNFKEQ, per germline. CDR3 nucleotides: TGTGCCAGCAGCCAAGAGACAGGTCCTTCGAACACCGGGGAGCTGTTTTTT. Translated: CASSQETGPSNTGELFF.

This clone was found once. The V gene is TRBV3-1 (or the pseudogene TRBV3-2), the J gene TRBJ2-7; D perhaps matches TRBD1 (6 bases). Deletions cut 4 bases from V and 3 bases from J, with 19 bases between. This CDR3 region has 16 residues. Germline assignment: CDR1 LGHDT and CDR2 YNNKEL (reference sequence). The CDR3 region is CASSPRRKGTSYEQYF. DNA for the CDR3: TGTGCCAGCAGCCCTCGGCGGAAGGGGACAAGCTACGAGCAGTACTTC.

The chain joins TRBV3-1 (or the pseudogene TRBV3-2) to TRBJ2-1; 12 nucleotides match TRBD2. Trimming took 5 bases from V and 7 from J; bases not matched to a gene: 6. The CDR3 consists of 15 residues. The V gene's germline CDR1 is LGHDT and CDR2 YNNKEL (reference sequence). The DNA for the CDR3 is TGTGCCAGCAGCAATCTAGCGGGAGGGCTAAATGAGCAGTTCTTC. This encodes CASSNLAGGLNEQFF.

The chain links TRBV7-8 to TRBJ1-2, with 7 bases fitting TRBD1. Germline values: CDR1 SGHVS, CDR2 FQNEAQ. V gave up 5 bases and J gave up 5 bases; unmatched junction bases: 5. The CDR3 is made up of 13 amino acids. In DNA, the CDR3 is TGTGCCAGCAGCCGCCAGGGACAGTATGGCTACACCTTC. Encoded protein: CASSRQGQYGYTF.

This sequence joins TRBV5-4 and TRBJ2-7; 8 bases align to TRBD1. The CDR3 has 12 residues. V lost 2 bases and J lost 7; bases outside the gene matches: 2. Germline lookup yields CDR1 SGHNT and CDR2 YYREEE (reference sequence). The CDR3 here is CASSLQGGEQYF. Here the CDR3 DNA reads TGTGCCAGCAGCTTACAGGGGGGAGAGCAGTACTTC.

This clone was observed a few times. The chain carries TRBV7-6 and TRBJ2-7; TRBD1 matches at 8 bases. V dropped 0 bases and J dropped 1; count of bases not matched to a gene: 8. Germline-derived CDR1 and CDR2 are SGHVS and FNYEAQ. This CDR3 contains 17 residues. This CDR3 is CASSLAFGGQVSYEQYF. CDR3 in DNA: TGTGCCAGCAGCTTAGCTTTTGGGGGACAGGTATCCTACGAGCAGTACTTC.

The V gene is TRBV25-1, the J gene TRBJ1-2; possibly TRBD1 for D (5 bases). V was trimmed by 0 bases and J by 2 bases, leaving 16 bases between them. CDR1 and CDR2 from the germline V gene are MGHDK and SYGVNS. The length of the CDR3 is 17 residues. The CDR3 sequence: CASSEYPAGQGNYGYTF. The CDR3 DNA sequence: TGTGCCAGCAGTGAATACCCGGCAGGGCAAGGGAACTATGGCTACACCTTC.

The genes are TRBV7-6 and TRBJ1-1; D is unresolved. The CDR3 totals 16 residues. The germline V gene encodes CDR1 SGHVS and CDR2 FNYEAQ. The germline V and J ends were trimmed by 1 base and 3 bases, with 15 bases remaining between them. The CDR3 here is CASSLVGGARDTEAFF. The CDR3 coding sequence is TGTGCCAGCAGCTTAGTAGGAGGTGCGCGGGACACTGAAGCTTTCTTT.

The gene calls are TRBV9 and TRBJ2-2, with TRBD1 as a possible D gene (7 bases). V gave up 2 bases and J gave up 6 bases, with 14 bases separating them. CDR1 is SGDLS, CDR2 YYNGEE, per germline. There are 15 residues in the CDR3. CDR3 residues: CASSVMEGASGELFF. The DNA of the CDR3 is TGTGCCAGCAGCGTCATGGAGGGGGCATCCGGGGAGCTGTTTTTT.

This clone appeared a single time. The chain is built from TRBV4-3 and TRBJ2-3; 8 bases match TRBD2. This CDR3 has 19 amino acids. The germline gives CDR1 LGHNA, CDR2 YSLEER. V shed 0 bases and J 0 bases; nucleotides not matched to a gene: 11. The chain's CDR3 is CASSQDFRRASGSTDTQYF. The CDR3 nucleotides are TGCGCCAGCAGCCAAGATTTTAGGAGGGCTAGCGGGAGCACAGATACGCAGTATTTT.

The CDR3 here is CASSPRAAGGVYDTEAFF. The DNA for the CDR3 is TGTGCCAGCAGCCCCCGGGCGGCAGGGGGAGTTTATGACACTGAAGCTTTCTTT. The chain joins TRBV7-9 to TRBJ1-1; 7 positions match TRBD1. The germline gives CDR1 SEHNR, CDR2 FQNEAQ (reference sequence). CDR3 length equals 18 residues. V shed 5 bases and J 3 bases; nucleotides not matched to a gene: 18.

The rearrangement joins TRBV18 to TRBJ2-7, with a tentative D call TRBD2 (6 bases). Germline V gene sequence: CDR1 KGHSH, CDR2 LQKENI. V lost 3 bases and J 2 bases, leaving 11 bases between the germline ends. This CDR3 comprises 14 residues. The CDR3 is CASSPAGPPYEQYF. Written as DNA, the CDR3 is TGTGCCAGCTCACCGGCGGGGCCTCCCTACGAGCAGTACTTC.